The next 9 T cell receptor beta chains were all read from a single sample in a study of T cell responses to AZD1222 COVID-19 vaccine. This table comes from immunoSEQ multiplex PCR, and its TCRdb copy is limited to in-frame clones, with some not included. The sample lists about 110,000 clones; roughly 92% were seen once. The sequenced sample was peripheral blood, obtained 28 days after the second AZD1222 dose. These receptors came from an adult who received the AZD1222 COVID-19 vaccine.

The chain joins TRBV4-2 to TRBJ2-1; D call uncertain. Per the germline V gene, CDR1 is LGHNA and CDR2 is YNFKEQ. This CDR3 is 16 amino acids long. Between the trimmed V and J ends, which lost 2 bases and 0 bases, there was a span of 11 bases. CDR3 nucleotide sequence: TGTGCCAGCAGCCAACCCCGGACCAGCTCCTACAATGAGCAGTTCTTC. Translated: CASSQPRTSSYNEQFF.

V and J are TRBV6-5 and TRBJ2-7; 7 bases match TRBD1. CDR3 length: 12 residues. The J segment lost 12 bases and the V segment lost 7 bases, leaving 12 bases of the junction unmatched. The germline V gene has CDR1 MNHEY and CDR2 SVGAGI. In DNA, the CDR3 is TGTGCCAGCATTGGGAGACAGGGAAGGTGGTACTTC. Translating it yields CASIGRQGRWYF.

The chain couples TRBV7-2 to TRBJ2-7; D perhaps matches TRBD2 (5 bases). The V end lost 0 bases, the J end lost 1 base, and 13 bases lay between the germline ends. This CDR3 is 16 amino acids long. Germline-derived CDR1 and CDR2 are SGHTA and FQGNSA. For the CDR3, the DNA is TGTGCCAGCAGCTTAGCGTTGACTATCGAATCCTACGAGCAGTACTTC. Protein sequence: CASSLALTIESYEQYF.

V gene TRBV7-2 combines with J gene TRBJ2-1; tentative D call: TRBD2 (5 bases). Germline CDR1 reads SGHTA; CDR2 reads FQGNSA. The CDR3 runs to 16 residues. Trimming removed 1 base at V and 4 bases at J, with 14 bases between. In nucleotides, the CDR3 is TGTGCCAGCAGCTTAGAGTATGGGCGGGTTTACAATGAGCAGTTCTTC. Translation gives CASSLEYGRVYNEQFF. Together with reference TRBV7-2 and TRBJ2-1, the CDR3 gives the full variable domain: GAGVSQSPSNKVTEKGKDVELRCDPISGHTALYWYRQSLGQGLEFLIYFQGNSAPDKSGLPSDRFSAERTGGSVSTLTIQRTQQEDSAVYLCASSLEYGRVYNEQFFGPGTRLTVL.

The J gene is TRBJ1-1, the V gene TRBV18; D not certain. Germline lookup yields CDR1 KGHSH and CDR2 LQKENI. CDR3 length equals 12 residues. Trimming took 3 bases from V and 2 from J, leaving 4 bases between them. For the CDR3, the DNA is TGTGCCAGCTCACCGGGAAACACTGAAGCTTTCTTT. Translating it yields CASSPGNTEAFF. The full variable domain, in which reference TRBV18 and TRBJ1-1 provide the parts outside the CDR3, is NAGVMQNPRHLVRRRGQEARLRCSPMKGHSHVYWYRQLPEEGLKFMVYLQKENIIDESGMPKERFSAEFPKEGPSILRIQQVVRGDSAAYFCASSPGNTEAFFGQGTRLTVV.

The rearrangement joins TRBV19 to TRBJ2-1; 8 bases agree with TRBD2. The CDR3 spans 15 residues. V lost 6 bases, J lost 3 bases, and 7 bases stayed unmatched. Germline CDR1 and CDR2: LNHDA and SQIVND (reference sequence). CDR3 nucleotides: TGTGCCAGTAGGGACGGGGGGGCAAACTACAATGAGCAGTTCTTC. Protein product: CASRDGGANYNEQFF. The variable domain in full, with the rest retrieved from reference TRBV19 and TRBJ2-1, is DGGITQSPKYLFRKEGQNVTLSCEQNLNHDAMYWYRQDPGQGLRLIYYSQIVNDFQKGDIAEGYSVSREKKESFPLTVTSAQKNPTAFYLCASRDGGANYNEQFFGPGTRLTVL.

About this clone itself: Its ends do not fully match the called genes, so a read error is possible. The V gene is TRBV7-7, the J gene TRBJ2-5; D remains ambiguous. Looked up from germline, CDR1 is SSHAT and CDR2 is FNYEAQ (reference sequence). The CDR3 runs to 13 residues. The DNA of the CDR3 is TGTGCTAGCAGCTTAGCCAGATCCGAGACCCAGTACTTC. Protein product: CASSLARSETQYF. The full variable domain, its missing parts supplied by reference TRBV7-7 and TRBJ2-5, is GAGVSQSPRYKVTKRGQDVTLRCDPISSHATLYWYQQALGQGPEFLTYFNYEAQPDKSGLPSDRFSAERPEGSISTLTIQRTEQRDSAMYRCASSLARSETQYFGPGTRLLVL.

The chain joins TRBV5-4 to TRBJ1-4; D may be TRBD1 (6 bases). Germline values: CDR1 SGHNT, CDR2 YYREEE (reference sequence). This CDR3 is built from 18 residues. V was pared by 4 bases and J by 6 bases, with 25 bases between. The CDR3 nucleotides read TGTGCCAGCAGCCGAATGAAGACAGGACGAGGTATTTATGAAAAACTGTTTTTT. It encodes CASSRMKTGRGIYEKLFF.

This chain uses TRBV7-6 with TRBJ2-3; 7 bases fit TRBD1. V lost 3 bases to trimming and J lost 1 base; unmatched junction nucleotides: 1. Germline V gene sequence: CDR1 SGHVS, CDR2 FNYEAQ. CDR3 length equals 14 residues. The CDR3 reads CASSFGQGTDTQYF. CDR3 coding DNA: TGTGCCAGCAGCTTCGGACAGGGCACAGATACGCAGTATTTT.